Each of the 30 T cell receptor beta chains below was sequenced from the same sample in a study of cytomegalovirus exposure and HLA in healthy donors (dated by TCRdb to about 2017). Libraries came from the immunoSEQ multiplex PCR assay. For the multiplex PCR, a mixture combining 60 forward primers for TCR Vbeta segments and 13 reverse primers for TCR Jbeta segments was used. The clones in this table, taken by TCRdb from immuneACCESS, are in-frame only. Not every clone is retained; where verified, under half of the shortfall comes from an unresolved V gene, and the cause of the rest is unknown. For this sample the table gives roughly 67,000 clones, of which about four fifths were detected only once. The top ten clonotypes cover 2.5% to 3% of the sample. Sample: PBMCs. The origin of the receptors is a woman aged 25 to 45 in good health and CMV-seronegative.

The genes are TRBV19 and TRBJ1-1; 8 positions agree with TRBD1. The junction had 10 bases not matched to a gene; V was cut back by 5 bases and J by 5 bases. CDR3 length: 15 residues. In germline, CDR1 is LNHDA, CDR2 SQIVND (reference sequence). The CDR3 bases are TGTGCCAGTAGTCCCCGACAGGGGAGAGGGACTGAAGCTTTCTTT. It specifies CASSPRQGRGTEAFF.

This clone was seen once. This chain joins TRBV4-1 and TRBJ2-7; D is perhaps TRBD1 (6 bases). This CDR3 is built from 16 residues. CDR1 is MGHRA and CDR2 is YSYEKL in the germline V gene. V lost 1 base, J lost 1 base, and 14 bases lay in between. Here the CDR3 DNA reads TGCGCCAGCAGCCAAGCCCCGGGACAACGGTCCTACGAGCAGTACTTC. Translated: CASSQAPGQRSYEQYF.

This clone is a singleton in its sample. This chain links TRBV7-6 with TRBJ2-7; TRBD1 agrees at 11 bases. CDR1 is SGHVS, CDR2 FNYEAQ, per germline. The CDR3 contains 15 residues. Trimming removed 4 bases from V and 6 bases from J; junction bases left unmatched: 8. The CDR3 region is CASSSGGTGGSEQYF. The DNA for the CDR3 is TGTGCCAGCAGCTCCGGCGGGACAGGGGGATCCGAGCAGTACTTC. Combining the CDR3 with reference TRBV7-6 and TRBJ2-7 gives the whole variable domain GAGVSQSPRYKVTKRGQDVALRCDPISGHVSLYWYRQALGQGPEFLTYFNYEAQQDKSGLPNDRFSAERPEGSISTLTIQRTEQRDSAMYRCASSSGGTGGSEQYFGPGTRLTVT.

The CDR3 loop is CASSFRQGWADGYTF. As DNA, the CDR3 is TGTGCCAGCAGTTTCAGACAGGGGTGGGCGGATGGCTACACCTTC. This chain connects TRBV6-5 to TRBJ1-2; 8 bases are shared with TRBD1. This CDR3 is 15 amino acids long. With V trimmed by 4 bases and J by 6 bases, 10 bases remained unmatched. The germline V gene has CDR1 MNHEY and CDR2 SVGAGI.

The chain has TRBV14 and TRBJ2-4; D unclear. CDR1 is SGHDN, CDR2 FVKESK, per germline. The CDR3 runs 13 residues. Between the trimmed V and J ends, which lost 1 base and 9 bases, there was a span of 10 bases. The CDR3 region is CASSQGSVFIQYF. In DNA, the CDR3 is TGTGCCAGCAGCCAAGGTTCAGTTTTCATTCAGTACTTC.

This chain uses TRBV7-8 with TRBJ2-5; D may be TRBD1 (5 bases). Germline loops: CDR1 SGHVS, CDR2 FQNEAQ. The CDR3 loop spans 14 amino acids. With 4 bases removed from V and 5 bases from J, the gap between germline ends came to 14 bases. CDR3: CASSSGRAQETQYF. The CDR3 nucleotides are TGTGCCAGCAGCTCGGGCAGGGCGCAGGAGACCCAGTACTTC. The whole variable domain, filled in from reference TRBV7-8 and TRBJ2-5, reads GAGVSQSPRYKVAKRGQDVALRCDPISGHVSLFWYQQALGQGPEFLTYFQNEAQLDKSGLPSDRFFAERPEGSVSTLKIQRTQQEDSAVYLCASSSGRAQETQYFGPGTRLLVL.

This clone was seen a handful of times. The chain combines TRBV4-1 with TRBJ2-5; TRBD2 matches 15 bases. The CDR3 is made up of 18 amino acids. Trimming removed 2 bases from V and 4 bases from J; junction bases left unmatched: 8. Germline V gene lookup returns CDR1 MGHRA and CDR2 YSYEKL. CDR3 protein: CASSQLGLAGGGGETQYF. CDR3 nucleotides: TGCGCCAGCAGCCAACTGGGACTAGCGGGGGGAGGGGGAGAGACCCAGTACTTC.

The V call is TRBV19, the J call TRBJ1-2; the D gene is possibly TRBD1 (5 bases). The V end was cut by 4 bases, the J end by 7 bases, with 13 bases between. The germline V gene has CDR1 LNHDA and CDR2 SQIVND (reference sequence). The CDR3 covers 13 residues. CDR3 coding DNA: TGTGCCAGTAGTAACGGGGGGAAGAGTGGCTACACCTTC. It is translated as CASSNGGKSGYTF.

The rearrangement links TRBV20-1 to TRBJ1-2, with D unclear. CDR1 and CDR2 from the germline V gene are DFQATT and SNEGSKA (reference sequence). The CDR3 length is 10 residues. Trimming took 7 bases from V and 7 from J, leaving 10 bases between them. The CDR3 reads CSGAGGGYTF. The CDR3 DNA reads TGCAGTGGTGCTGGAGGTGGCTACACCTTC.

V and J are TRBV19 and TRBJ2-5; D remains ambiguous. The DNA end is more similar to TRBJ2-7, so the J call may be wrong. CDR1 LNHDA and CDR2 SQIVND come from the germline V gene (reference sequence). The CDR3 has 13 residues. The CDR3 here is CASSIAQYYEQYF. CDR3 DNA: TGTGCCAGTAGTATAGCGCAGTACTACGAGCAGTACTTC.

A note on this clone: The same CDR3 is also encoded by other DNA sequences in this sample. The J gene is TRBJ2-7, the V gene TRBV19, with 9 bases aligning to TRBD1. Trimming at V came to 5 bases and at J to 10 bases, leaving 18 bases not matched to a gene. This CDR3 has 16 amino acids. Germline V CDR1 and CDR2: LNHDA, SQIVND (reference sequence). The CDR3 loop is CASSPGQGIPLGEQYF. CDR3 nucleotides: TGTGCCAGTAGTCCGGGACAGGGAATTCCGCTAGGCGAACAGTACTTC.

The chain combines TRBV5-6 with TRBJ1-1; maybe TRBD1 (6 bases). Trimming took off 4 bases at V and 11 bases at J, with 12 bases between the two ends. The germline V gene encodes CDR1 SGHDT and CDR2 YYEEEE. The CDR3 totals 11 residues. The CDR3 spells CASSAGQSAFF. Written as DNA, the CDR3 is TGTGCCAGCAGCGCCGGACAGTCGGCTTTCTTT.

The chain recombines TRBV2 with TRBJ2-3, with TRBD2 matching 12 bases. The CDR3 extends over 15 amino acids. V lost 7 bases, J lost 2 bases, and 4 bases stayed unmatched. CDR1 SNHLY and CDR2 FYNNEI come from the germline V gene. DNA for the CDR3: TGTGCCAGCACAGGACTAGCGGGGTTCACAGATACGCAGTATTTT. Its protein product is CASTGLAGFTDTQYF.

This clone was picked up a small number of times. This chain uses TRBV6-6 with TRBJ1-1, with TRBD1 as a possible D gene (6 bases). Germline values: CDR1 MNHNY, CDR2 SVGAGI (reference sequence). V shed 0 bases and J shed 1 base, with 9 bases lying between them. The CDR3 extends over 15 amino acids. CDR3 nucleotides: TGTGCCAGCAGTTACTCGAGGGGGGGGAACACTGAAGCTTTCTTT. Translated, it gives CASSYSRGGNTEAFF.

This rearrangement joins TRBV18 to TRBJ2-7, with a possible D match to TRBD1 (5 bases). V lost 1 base, J lost 4 bases, and 11 bases lay in between. The CDR3 length is 14 residues. Germline V gives CDR1 KGHSH, CDR2 LQKENI. The CDR3 spells CASSPRRAKYEQYF. CDR3 DNA sequence: TGTGCCAGCTCACCACGCAGGGCAAAGTACGAGCAGTACTTC.

The rearrangement uses TRBV5-1 and TRBJ2-1, with TRBD2 identical over 8 bases. Germline trimming cut 2 bases from V and 0 bases from J; bases unmatched to any gene: 4. There are 16 residues in the CDR3. CDR1 is SGHRS, CDR2 YFSETQ, per germline. The CDR3 reads CASSFAGGISYNEQFF. DNA for the CDR3: TGCGCCAGCAGCTTCGCGGGGGGAATCTCCTACAATGAGCAGTTCTTC.

The V and J genes are TRBV5-1 and TRBJ2-3; D might be TRBD1 (6 bases). This CDR3 is built from 14 residues. Deletions cut 4 bases from V and 5 bases from J, with 14 bases between. Germline V gene sequence: CDR1 SGHRS, CDR2 YFSETQ. CDR3 DNA: TGCGCCAGCAGCCCGAGGAGAGGGGGAGATACGCAGTATTTT. This encodes CASSPRRGGDTQYF.

The chain uses TRBV5-1 and TRBJ1-2, with a tentative D call TRBD1 (5 bases). Trimming pared 0 bases from V and 3 bases from J, leaving 18 bases between. Germline loops: CDR1 SGHRS, CDR2 YFSETQ. The CDR3 contains 17 residues. CDR3 DNA: TGCGCCAGCAGCTTGGTATCCACGGGGGTAGGGGACTATGGCTACACCTTC. Amino acid sequence: CASSLVSTGVGDYGYTF.

The rearrangement joins TRBV7-2 to TRBJ1-2; weak D call: TRBD1 (5 bases). Trimming pared 1 base from V and 5 bases from J, leaving 11 bases between. Germline V gene lookup returns CDR1 SGHTA and CDR2 FQGNSA. The CDR3 extends over 14 amino acids. The chain's CDR3 is CASSLEPGMYGYTF. CDR3 in DNA: TGTGCCAGCAGCTTAGAACCAGGGATGTATGGCTACACCTTC.

This chain links TRBV7-9 with TRBJ1-1; D may be TRBD1 (6 bases). This CDR3 region has 14 residues. In germline, CDR1 is SEHNR, CDR2 FQNEAQ (reference sequence). V lost 2 bases and J 3 bases, leaving 10 bases between the germline ends. In DNA, the CDR3 is TGTGCCAGCAGCTTACGGGACAAGTACACTGAAGCTTTCTTT. Amino acid sequence: CASSLRDKYTEAFF.

The chain combines TRBV19 with TRBJ2-2, with D maybe TRBD2 (6 bases). With 1 base removed from V and 1 base from J, the gap between germline ends came to 13 bases. Germline loops: CDR1 LNHDA, CDR2 SQIVND (reference sequence). The CDR3 totals 17 residues. The CDR3, as DNA: TGTGCCAGTAGTATAGGGGGCGGAGGGGTGAACACCGGGGAGCTGTTTTTT. Its protein product is CASSIGGGGVNTGELFF.

The V and J genes are TRBV19 and TRBJ2-3; D perhaps matches TRBD1 (5 bases). Germline CDR1 is LNHDA and CDR2 is SQIVND (reference sequence). There are 15 residues in the CDR3. V lost 1 base and J lost 0, with 8 bases in between. The CDR3 DNA reads TGTGCCAGTAGTATAGGGACAACAAGCACAGATACGCAGTATTTT. Its protein is CASSIGTTSTDTQYF.

This clone was observed once. The gene calls are TRBV7-9 and TRBJ2-7, with TRBD1 matching 11 bases. Trimming at V came to 0 bases and at J to 2 bases, leaving 9 bases not matched to a gene. CDR1 and CDR2 from the germline V gene are SEHNR and FQNEAQ (reference sequence). The CDR3 is made up of 18 amino acids. The CDR3 region is CASSLAHSRDRGTYEQYF. Here the CDR3 DNA reads TGTGCCAGCAGCTTAGCCCACTCAAGGGACAGGGGGACCTACGAGCAGTACTTC.

V usage is TRBV11-3 and J usage is TRBJ2-5; D possibly corresponds to TRBD2 (5 bases). Trimming cost V 5 bases and J 1 base, with 14 bases left between them. From germline, CDR1 is SGHNT and CDR2 YENEEA. This CDR3 region has 15 residues. As DNA, the CDR3 is TGTGCCAGCAGCCCGATATTAGGGAGCCAAGAGACCCAGTACTTC. It codes for CASSPILGSQETQYF.

This rearrangement joins TRBV6-5 to TRBJ2-3; TRBD2 is a possible D gene (7 bases). Per the germline V gene, CDR1 is MNHEY and CDR2 is SVGAGI. The V and J ends lost 6 bases and 0 bases respectively, with 13 bases between them. The CDR3 covers 15 residues. CDR3 loop: CASSPGGASTDTQYF. As DNA, the CDR3 is TGTGCCAGCAGCCCGGGGGGCGCGAGCACAGATACGCAGTATTTT.

The J gene is TRBJ2-3, the V gene TRBV19; 9 positions agree with TRBD2. With 6 bases clipped from V and 0 bases from J, the junction kept 19 bases outside the gene matches. Germline loops: CDR1 LNHDA, CDR2 SQIVND (reference sequence). This CDR3 contains 20 residues. The CDR3 sequence: CASSSKMFSGGSASTDTQYF. The CDR3 DNA reads TGTGCCAGTAGCTCTAAAATGTTCAGCGGGGGGTCCGCTAGCACAGATACGCAGTATTTT.

The V call is TRBV14, the J call TRBJ1-2; 7 bases match TRBD1. V dropped 3 bases and J dropped 7; count of bases not matched to a gene: 5. The CDR3 totals 13 residues. Germline V gives CDR1 SGHDN, CDR2 FVKESK. This chain's CDR3 is CASSQQGVGGYTF. In DNA form, the CDR3 reads TGTGCCAGCAGCCAGCAGGGGGTGGGTGGCTACACCTTC.

Written as DNA, the CDR3 is TGTGCCAGCAGCCAAGTCGGGACTGGAACTCGGCCCCAGCATTTT. Translated, it gives CASSQVGTGTRPQHF. The V and J genes are TRBV27 and TRBJ1-5; D is possibly TRBD1 (5 bases). The CDR3 spans 15 residues. The V end lost 6 bases, the J end lost 9 bases, and 21 bases lay between the germline ends. The germline V gene encodes CDR1 MNHEY and CDR2 SMNVEV (reference sequence).

The rearrangement joins TRBV19 to TRBJ1-3, with a possible D match to TRBD1 (5 bases). Germline assignment: CDR1 LNHDA and CDR2 SQIVND (reference sequence). The CDR3 loop spans 15 amino acids. The V gene lost 8 bases and the J gene lost 0 bases, with 14 bases spanning the gap. The CDR3 reads CASANIQGSGNTIYF. CDR3 sequence (DNA): TGTGCCAGTGCGAACATCCAGGGCTCTGGAAACACCATATATTTT.

V and J are TRBV6-4 and TRBJ1-1; 7 positions agree with TRBD1. The CDR3 contains 15 residues. V lost 1 base, J lost 3 bases, and 5 bases stayed unmatched. The V gene's germline CDR1 is MRHNA and CDR2 SNTAGT. The CDR3: CASSDLAGGYTEAFF. The CDR3 nucleotides are TGTGCCAGCAGTGACTTGGCAGGGGGGTACACTGAAGCTTTCTTT.